The T cell receptor beta chain under discussion was sequenced for a study of beta chain features in type 1 diabetes. Study in general: Sorted cells from all samples, numbering almost 110 million, were examined. Study results and caveats: Equally in patients and controls, shorter templates might have been favored by PCR. There was a moderate but significant shortening of TCRB CDR3s in all four CD4+ subsets of Type 1 diabetes patients.

This clone has just a few counts. Its specificity is unknown. The CDR3 is made up of 13 amino acids. CDR1 is SGHTA and CDR2 is FQGNSA in the germline V gene. Trimming cost V 5 bases and J 5 bases, with 12 bases left between them. Since all of the isolated RNA was reverse transcribed, expressed TCRB transcripts were what got sequenced. Sequencing was performed with immunoSEQ multiplex PCR; in TCRdb, only in-frame clones are kept and a portion is missing. The table records about 230,000 clones, over 7.5% of them present only once. The gene calls are TRBV7-2 and TRBJ1-1; D remains ambiguous. The origin of this receptor is a young woman in good health. Specimen: naive CD4+ T cells from blood. The CDR3 coding sequence is TGTGCCAGCAGCCCCCGGCGAGGGACTGAAGCTTTCTTT. Translating it yields CASSPRRGTEAFF.